This TCR beta chain was captured by sequencing in a study of blood T cell repertoires in COVID-19. Across the study: Whether acute or convalescent, the COVID-19 samples came from the United States, Italy and Spain.

In the source study's methods: How many nucleated cells were present was estimated from reference gene primer amplification. Some clones are missing from TCRdb's copy, which holds only in-frame ones; the method was immunoSEQ multiplex PCR. The V and J calls and clone size come from that table; D and trimming were worked out from the DNA. Of 30,000 to 40,000 clones listed, 80% were seen once; the top ten hold 38%. The germline V gene encodes CDR1 SNHLY and CDR2 FYNNEI. Trimming removed 1 base at V and 2 bases at J, with 5 bases between. The CDR3 has 13 amino acids. This chain links TRBV2 with TRBJ1-2; no reliable D call. Sequenced: peripheral blood. The origin of this receptor is a man older than 75 with active or convalescent COVID-19. CDR3 sequence: CASSEGQNYGYTF. CDR3 DNA: TGTGCCAGCAGTGAAGGACAAAACTATGGCTACACCTTC.